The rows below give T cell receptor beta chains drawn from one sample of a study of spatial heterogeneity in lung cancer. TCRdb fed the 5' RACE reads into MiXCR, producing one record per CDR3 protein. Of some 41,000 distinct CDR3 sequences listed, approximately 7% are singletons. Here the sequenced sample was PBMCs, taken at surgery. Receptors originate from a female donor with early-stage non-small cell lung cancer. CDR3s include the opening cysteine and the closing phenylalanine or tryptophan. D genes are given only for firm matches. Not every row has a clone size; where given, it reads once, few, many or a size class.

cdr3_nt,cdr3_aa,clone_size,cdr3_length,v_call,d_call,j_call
TGTGCCAGCAGCTCCGGGACAGGGGAAGCCAAAAACATTCAGTACTTC,CASSSGTGEAKNIQYF,-,16,TRBV11-3,TRBD1,TRBJ2-4
TGCAGTGCTAGACGGGGGGAGACCCAGTACTTC,CSARRGETQYF,many,11,TRBV20-1,-,TRBJ2-5
TGTGCCAGCAGCCCGGGTACCCCGCGTCCCTTCGGCAATCAGCCCCAGCATTTT,CASSPGTPRPFGNQPQHF,many,18,TRBV21-1,-,TRBJ1-5
TGTGCCAGCAGCCCACCTGACCCACAGAATACGCAGTATTTT,CASSPPDPQNTQYF,-,14,TRBV7-9,-,TRBJ2-3
TGTGCCAGCAGCCTGGGTGTGGGCTCCGGGGAGCTGTTTTTT,CASSLGVGSGELFF,many,14,TRBV3-1,-,TRBJ2-2
TGTGCCAGCAGCTTGGTCGCTGAAGCTTTCTTT,CASSLVAEAFF,many,11,TRBV7-9,-,TRBJ1-1
TGCGCCAGCAGAACCGGGACCTACGAGCAGTACTTC,CASRTGTYEQYF,many,12,TRBV5-1,-,TRBJ2-7
TGTGCCAGCACCCCTACGGGGGGATCCACCGGGGAGCTGTTTTTT,CASTPTGGSTGELFF,-,15,TRBV12-3/TRBV12-4,TRBD2,TRBJ2-2
TGTGCCAGCAGCCAAGAAGACAGGTTCGAGTGGGGCTACACCTTC,CASSQEDRFEWGYTF,few,15,TRBV3-1,-,TRBJ1-2
TGTGCCTGGAGTGTACGTAATGGCTACACCTTC,CAWSVRNGYTF,-,11,TRBV30,-,TRBJ1-2
TGTGCCAGCAGCTTGTACCAGAACACTGAAGCTTTCTTT,CASSLYQNTEAFF,many,13,TRBV5-4,-,TRBJ1-1
TGTGCCAGTAGTTCCCCGGGAGGCAGCTCCTACAATGAGCAGTTCTTC,CASSSPGGSSYNEQFF,many,16,TRBV19,TRBD2,TRBJ2-1
TGTGCCAGCTGGGGAAATACGCAGTATTTT,CASWGNTQYF,-,10,TRBV18,-,TRBJ2-3
TGTGCCAGCAGCCAACTGACAGGCTTGGCTTTCTTT,CASSQLTGLAFF,-,12,TRBV3-1,-,TRBJ1-1
TGTGCCATCAGTGATCCAAGGACAGGCAACTATGGCTACACCTTC,CAISDPRTGNYGYTF,-,15,TRBV24-1,TRBD1,TRBJ1-2
TGTGCCAGCAGCTTAGTCGTCGGGACTGCGCAAGAGACCCAGTACTTC,CASSLVVGTAQETQYF,few,16,TRBV7-2,-,TRBJ2-5
TGTGCCAGCTCTATCGGGACTAGCGGAGACAATGAGCAGTTCTTC,CASSIGTSGDNEQFF,-,15,TRBV27,TRBD2,TRBJ2-1
TGCGCCAGCAGCACCCAAAGCAACACAGATACGCAGTATTTT,CASSTQSNTDTQYF,-,14,TRBV5-1,-,TRBJ2-3
TGTGCCAGCAGCTTAGTGGGACCTCACGATACGCAGTATTTT,CASSLVGPHDTQYF,many,14,TRBV7-9,-,TRBJ2-3
TGTGCCAGCAGCTTGTCTAGCGGGGGGCGGAGGGTCACAGATACGCAGTATTTT,CASSLSSGGRRVTDTQYF,-,18,TRBV7-2,TRBD2,TRBJ2-3
TGCGCCAGCCGACAGGGGGCTGGGAATGAGCAGTTCTTC,CASRQGAGNEQFF,many,13,TRBV5-1,TRBD1,TRBJ2-1
TGTGCCAGCTCCCTTTTCCTGGGTGCAGATACGCAGTATTTT,CASSLFLGADTQYF,many,14,TRBV14,-,TRBJ2-3
TGTGCCACCAGTGTTAGGGCCAATCAGCCCCAGCATTTT,CATSVRANQPQHF,few,13,TRBV24-1,-,TRBJ1-5
TGTGCCAGCAGCTTAGCGACCGGAGGGACTGGGGCCAACGTCCTGACTTTC,CASSLATGGTGANVLTF,few,17,TRBV7-9,-,TRBJ2-6
TGTGCCAGTACCTCAGGGATTGGGTCCTACAATGAGCAGTTCTTC,CASTSGIGSYNEQFF,-,15,TRBV19,-,TRBJ2-1
TGTGCCAGCAGCCAAGAGACCATTGGCGGGGGGGCCCATGAGCAGTTCTTC,CASSQETIGGGAHEQFF,many,17,TRBV3-1,TRBD2,TRBJ2-1
TGTGCCAGCAGCCGACGAACTGAAGCTTTCTTT,CASSRRTEAFF,-,11,TRBV3-2,-,TRBJ1-1
TGCAGTGCTAGAGGACTAGGAGCTTTCTTT,CSARGLGAFF,-,10,TRBV20-1,-,TRBJ1-1
TGTGCCAGCAGTTCCGGGACCTACAATGAAAAACTGTTTTTT,CASSSGTYNEKLFF,many,14,TRBV6-2/TRBV6-3,-,TRBJ1-4
TGTGCCAGCAGTGAACAGGGGTCCGGATACGAGCAGTACTTC,CASSEQGSGYEQYF,-,14,TRBV6-1,-,TRBJ2-7
TGCGCCAGCATCTCTAGCGGGGCGAACACCGGGGAGCTGTTTTTT,CASISSGANTGELFF,many,15,TRBV5-1,TRBD2,TRBJ2-2
TGTGCCAGCAGAGAGGACAGGGCCATCCGCACCTTC,CASREDRAIRTF,-,12,TRBV2,TRBD1,TRBJ1-2
TGTGCCAGCAGCCTCAACGGAGGGGCCTACGAGCAGTACTTC,CASSLNGGAYEQYF,many,14,TRBV12-3/TRBV12-4,-,TRBJ2-7
TGTGCCAGCAGCTCCCTCGGAGGGCCCGACACAGATACGCAGTATTTT,CASSSLGGPDTDTQYF,many,16,TRBV7-2,-,TRBJ2-3
TGCGCCAGCAGCTACCAAGGGACGACAGGGATCTACAATGAGCAGTTCTTC,CASSYQGTTGIYNEQFF,many,17,TRBV5-1,TRBD1,TRBJ2-1
TGCGCCAGCAGCCAAGTCGCCACAGGGGCGGTTAATGAAAAACTGTTTTTT,CASSQVATGAVNEKLFF,many,17,TRBV4-1,TRBD1,TRBJ1-4
TGTGCCAGCAGAGATTCCCAGAGAATCTATGGCTACACCTTC,CASRDSQRIYGYTF,-,14,TRBV3-1,-,TRBJ1-2
TGTGCCAGCAGCCCGGTCTTTTCGGGACTAGCGGGAACAGATACGCAGTATTTT,CASSPVFSGLAGTDTQYF,-,18,TRBV14,TRBD2,TRBJ2-3
TGTGCCAGCAGCTTAGAGGGGGGCAATCAGCCCCAGCATTTT,CASSLEGGNQPQHF,few,14,TRBV7-2,-,TRBJ1-5
TGCAGTGCTAGAGATTGGGGGAAGGGCCAGCCCCAGCATTTT,CSARDWGKGQPQHF,-,14,TRBV20-1,-,TRBJ1-5
TGTGCCAGCAGTGCATCGGGGTCCGGGGAGCTGTTTTTT,CASSASGSGELFF,-,13,TRBV2,-,TRBJ2-2
TGCGCCAGCAGCCCCGGACTAGCGCAAACCGGGGAGCTGTTTTTT,CASSPGLAQTGELFF,-,15,TRBV4-1,TRBD2,TRBJ2-2
TGCGCCAGCAGCCAAGATCCCGTAAATAATGAAAAACTGTTTTTT,CASSQDPVNNEKLFF,many,15,TRBV4-1,-,TRBJ1-4
TGTGCCACCTTCAGGGGACCGTGGGGAAACACCATATATTTT,CATFRGPWGNTIYF,-,14,TRBV24-1,-,TRBJ1-3
TGTGCCAGCAGCCCCACCGGCGGAAACACCATATATTTT,CASSPTGGNTIYF,many,13,TRBV11-1,-,TRBJ1-3
TGCGCCAGCACCGCTTGGGTAGGGTCTGACAATGAGCAGTTCTTC,CASTAWVGSDNEQFF,few,15,TRBV5-1,-,TRBJ2-1
TGCGCCAGCAGCTTGGAAGGGGGCAGGGATCGGCCCCAGCATTTT,CASSLEGGRDRPQHF,-,15,TRBV5-1,TRBD1,TRBJ1-5
TGTGCCAGCAGTCCAGGGGCCTACAATGAGCAGTTCTTC,CASSPGAYNEQFF,once,13,TRBV2,-,TRBJ2-1
TGTGCCAGCAGTTTAGTCGGGGGCTATGGCTACACCTTC,CASSLVGGYGYTF,few,13,TRBV12-3/TRBV12-4,-,TRBJ1-2
TGTGCCAGCGGGAGCGGGGGCCGTATCTCCTACGAGCAGTACTTC,CASGSGGRISYEQYF,many,15,TRBV6-5,TRBD2,TRBJ2-7
TGTGCCAGCAGTTTAGCGACTAGCGGGAGCACAGATACGCAGTATTTT,CASSLATSGSTDTQYF,-,16,TRBV12-3/TRBV12-4,TRBD2,TRBJ2-3
TGTGCCAGCAGCAAGACAAGGCAGCAGGGTGTATACAATGAGCAGTTCTTC,CASSKTRQQGVYNEQFF,many,17,TRBV5-6,-,TRBJ2-1
TGTGCCAGCAGCACGGGACACTCCCAGTTCTTC,CASSTGHSQFF,-,11,TRBV7-2,-,TRBJ2-1
TGTGCCAGCAGTGAAGCGCGCTTACAGTACTCTAATGAAAAACTGTTTTTT,CASSEARLQYSNEKLFF,-,17,TRBV2,-,TRBJ1-4
TGTGCCAGCAGCGTAGCACAGGGGGCCAGCTACGAGCAGTACTTC,CASSVAQGASYEQYF,-,15,TRBV9,TRBD1,TRBJ2-7
TGTGCCAGCAGCCTGGGACAGCCGAACACTGAAGCTTTCTTT,CASSLGQPNTEAFF,many,14,TRBV7-2,TRBD1,TRBJ1-1